This entry is about one T cell receptor (beta chain). Produced via immunoSEQ multiplex PCR; TCRdb's table is partial and in-frame only. The repertoire consists of 35,000 to 50,000 clones, with around 89% occurring once and the leading ten covering 1% to 1.5%. The CDR3 is made up of 17 amino acids. With 4 bases clipped from V and 2 bases from J, the junction kept 13 bases outside the gene matches. Germline V gene lookup returns CDR1 PRHDT and CDR2 FYEKMQ (reference sequence). The data are from a study of T cell changes during pregnancy in multiple sclerosis. The sample in question was CD4+ T cells from peripheral blood mononuclear cells, obtained in the second trimester of pregnancy. The genes are TRBV13 and TRBJ2-7; TRBD1 matches 8 bases. The sequence derives from a female donor with multiple sclerosis, enrolled in a pregnancy study. The CDR3 nucleotides are TGTGCCAGCAGCTCCCGCCTCGGACAGGGAACAACCTACGAGCAGTACTTC. Translation gives CASSSRLGQGTTYEQYF.